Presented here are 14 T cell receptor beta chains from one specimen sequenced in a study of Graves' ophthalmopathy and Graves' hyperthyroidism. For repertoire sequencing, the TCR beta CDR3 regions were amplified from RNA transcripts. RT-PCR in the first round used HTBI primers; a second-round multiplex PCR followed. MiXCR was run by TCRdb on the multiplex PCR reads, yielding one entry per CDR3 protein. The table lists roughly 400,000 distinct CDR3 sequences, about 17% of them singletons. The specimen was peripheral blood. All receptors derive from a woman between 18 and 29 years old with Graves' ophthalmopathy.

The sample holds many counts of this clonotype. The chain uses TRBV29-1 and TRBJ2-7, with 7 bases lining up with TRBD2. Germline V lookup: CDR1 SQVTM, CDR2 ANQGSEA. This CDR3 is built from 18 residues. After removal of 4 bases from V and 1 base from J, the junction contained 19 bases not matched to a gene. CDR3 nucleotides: TGCAGCGTTGTGGCAGGCGGGAGTCCCTTCTCCCTTTCCTACGAGCAGTACTTC. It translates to CSVVAGGSPFSLSYEQYF.

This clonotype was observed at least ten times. CDR3 amino acids: CASSQRVQSYEQYF. In nucleotides, the CDR3 is TGTGCCAGCAGTCAAAGGGTACAGTCCTACGAGCAGTACTTC. The gene calls are TRBV12-3 or TRBV12-4 and TRBJ2-7; D not resolved. This CDR3 has 14 amino acids. Trimming left V 5 bases short and J 1 base short, with 12 bases between.

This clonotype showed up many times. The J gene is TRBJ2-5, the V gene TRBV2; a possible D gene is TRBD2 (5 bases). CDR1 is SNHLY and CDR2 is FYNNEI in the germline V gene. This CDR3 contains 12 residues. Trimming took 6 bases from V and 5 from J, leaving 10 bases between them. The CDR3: CASSASQETQYF. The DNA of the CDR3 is TGTGCCAGCAGCGCTAGCCAGGAGACCCAGTACTTC.

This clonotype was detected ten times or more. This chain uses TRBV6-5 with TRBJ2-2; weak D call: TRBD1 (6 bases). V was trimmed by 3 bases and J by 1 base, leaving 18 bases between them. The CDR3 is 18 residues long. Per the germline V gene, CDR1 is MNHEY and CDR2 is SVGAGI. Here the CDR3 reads CASSYPLTTGRNTGELFF. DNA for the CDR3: TGTGCCAGCAGTTATCCGTTAACCACAGGGAGGAACACCGGGGAGCTGTTTTTT.

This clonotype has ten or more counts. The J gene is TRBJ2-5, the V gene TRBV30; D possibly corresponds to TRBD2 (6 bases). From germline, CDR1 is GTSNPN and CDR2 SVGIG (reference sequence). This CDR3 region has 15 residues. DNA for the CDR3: TGTGCGGTAGAGGAATGGACGGGAGTGAGGGAGACCCAGTACTTC. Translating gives CAVEEWTGVRETQYF.

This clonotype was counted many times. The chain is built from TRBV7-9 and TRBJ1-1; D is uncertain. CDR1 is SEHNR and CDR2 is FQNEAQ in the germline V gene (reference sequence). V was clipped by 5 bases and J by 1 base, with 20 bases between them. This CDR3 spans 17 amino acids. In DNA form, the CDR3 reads TGTGCCAGCAGCGCAGGTCTCGGGCGCCCCCGGAACACTGAAGCTTTCTTT. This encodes CASSAGLGRPRNTEAFF.

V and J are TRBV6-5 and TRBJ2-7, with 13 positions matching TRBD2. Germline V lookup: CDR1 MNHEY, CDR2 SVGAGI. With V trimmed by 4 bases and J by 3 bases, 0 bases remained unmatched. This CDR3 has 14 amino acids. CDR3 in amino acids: CASSWTSGGYEQYF. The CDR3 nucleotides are TGTGCCAGCAGTTGGACTAGCGGGGGCTACGAGCAGTACTTC.

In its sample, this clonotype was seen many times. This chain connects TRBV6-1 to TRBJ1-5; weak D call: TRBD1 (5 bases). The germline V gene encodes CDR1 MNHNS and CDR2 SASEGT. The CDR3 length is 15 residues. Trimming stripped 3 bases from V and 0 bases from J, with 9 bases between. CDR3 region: CASSERGRSNQPQHF. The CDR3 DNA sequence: TGTGCCAGCAGTGAGAGGGGACGTAGCAATCAGCCCCAGCATTTT.

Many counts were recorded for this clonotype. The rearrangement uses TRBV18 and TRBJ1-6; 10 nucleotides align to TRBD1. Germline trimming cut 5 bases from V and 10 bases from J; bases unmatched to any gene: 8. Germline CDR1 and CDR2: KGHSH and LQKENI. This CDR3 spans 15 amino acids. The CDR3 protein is CASSERQGANSPLHF. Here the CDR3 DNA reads TGTGCCAGCTCAGAAAGACAGGGGGCGAACTCACCCCTCCACTTT. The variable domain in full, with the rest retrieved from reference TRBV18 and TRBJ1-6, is NAGVMQNPRHLVRRRGQEARLRCSPMKGHSHVYWYRQLPEEGLKFMVYLQKENIIDESGMPKERFSAEFPKEGPSILRIQQVVRGDSAAYFCASSERQGANSPLHFGNGTRLTVT.

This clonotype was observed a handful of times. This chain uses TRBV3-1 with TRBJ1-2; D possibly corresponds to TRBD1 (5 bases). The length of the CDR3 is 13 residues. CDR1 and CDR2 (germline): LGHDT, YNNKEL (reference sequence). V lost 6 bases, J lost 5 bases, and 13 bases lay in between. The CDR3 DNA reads TGTGCCAGCAGAGGACAAGCCGGGTATGGCTACACCTTC. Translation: CASRGQAGYGYTF.

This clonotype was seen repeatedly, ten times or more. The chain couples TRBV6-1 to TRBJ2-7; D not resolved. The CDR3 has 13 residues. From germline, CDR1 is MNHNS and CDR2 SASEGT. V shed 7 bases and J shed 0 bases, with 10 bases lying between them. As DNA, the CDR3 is TGTGCCAGCACCCATACTGGCTCCTACGAGCAGTACTTC. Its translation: CASTHTGSYEQYF.

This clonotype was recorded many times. CDR3 sequence reads: CASSPQTGTNTGELFF. The CDR3 DNA reads as TGTGCCAGCAGTCCCCAGACAGGGACGAACACCGGGGAGCTGTTTTTT. V gene TRBV27 combines with J gene TRBJ2-2, with TRBD1 identical over 7 bases. Per germline, CDR1 MNHEY and CDR2 SMNVEV (reference sequence). This CDR3 spans 16 amino acids. The ends lost 5 bases at V and 0 bases at J; junction bases unmatched: 6.

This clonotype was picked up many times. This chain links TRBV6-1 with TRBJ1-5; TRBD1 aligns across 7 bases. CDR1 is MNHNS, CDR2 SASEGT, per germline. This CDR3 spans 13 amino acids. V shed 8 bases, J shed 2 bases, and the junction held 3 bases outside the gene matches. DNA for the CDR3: TGTGCCAGCCAGGGGGGGGGCAATCAGCCCCAGCATTTT. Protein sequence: CASQGGGNQPQHF.

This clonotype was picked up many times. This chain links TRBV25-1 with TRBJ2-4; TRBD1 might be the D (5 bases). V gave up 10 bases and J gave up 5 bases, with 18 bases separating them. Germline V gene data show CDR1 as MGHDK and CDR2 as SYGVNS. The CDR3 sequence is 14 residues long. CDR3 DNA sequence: TGTGCCACTACAGGACCCATTTGGGAAAACATTCAGTACTTC. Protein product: CATTGPIWENIQYF.